This T cell receptor beta chain came from a study of blood T cell repertoires in COVID-19. Study-level background: T cells, B-cell-depleted T cells, or PBMCs provided the cDNA or gDNA that served as material.

This table comes from immunoSEQ multiplex PCR, and its TCRdb copy is limited to in-frame clones, with some not included. The sample yields approximately 300,000 clones, more than 85% seen once. The CDR3 length is 13 residues. The germline V gene encodes CDR1 SNHLY and CDR2 FYNNEI. V dropped 6 bases and J dropped 0 bases, with 8 bases sitting between them. The clonotype originates from a man in his forties or fifties with acute or convalescent COVID-19. The sample comprised peripheral blood. The chain joins TRBV2 to TRBJ1-1; TRBD1 might be the D (5 bases). For the CDR3, the DNA is TGTGCCAGCAGAGGGACTATGAACACTGAAGCTTTCTTT. Translated, it gives CASRGTMNTEAFF. Using reference TRBV2 and TRBJ1-1 for the parts outside the CDR3, the full variable domain is EPEVTQTPSHQVTQMGQEVILRCVPISNHLYFYWYRQILGQKVEFLVSFYNNEISEKSEIFDDQFSVERPDGSNFTLKIRSTKLEDSAMYFCASRGTMNTEAFFGQGTRLTVV.